This T cell receptor (beta chain) was documented in a study of PD-1 blockade in classical Hodgkin lymphoma. This clone was recorded a few times. Its target is not known. Measured with immunoSEQ multiplex PCR; TCRdb has only the in-frame clones, and not every one. The sample records approximately 93,000 clones, around 80% being singletons. Time point given: cycle 4 day 1 (C4D1), after 6 weeks of nivolumab. All patients relapsed after autologous stem cell transplantation, and brentuximab vedotin exposure varied. Study outcomes and limitations: Diminished baseline TCR diversity has been reported in newly diagnosed patients relative to healthy donors. Although disease activity or prior therapy may be involved, causes of the repertoire differences remain undefined.

Between the trimmed V and J ends, which lost 4 bases and 6 bases, there was a span of 13 bases. Germline CDR1 reads KGHSH; CDR2 reads LQKENI. The CDR3 runs to 14 residues. This rearrangement joins TRBV18 to TRBJ2-1, with D possibly TRBD1 on 6 matching bases. This receptor was obtained from a human donor with classical Hodgkin lymphoma. Sequencing used peripheral blood mononuclear cells (PBMCs), obtained before the fourth cycle of nivolumab. In nucleotides, the CDR3 is TGTGCCAGCTCACGACAGGTTGGAGGCAATGAGCAGTTCTTC. Amino acids: CASSRQVGGNEQFF.